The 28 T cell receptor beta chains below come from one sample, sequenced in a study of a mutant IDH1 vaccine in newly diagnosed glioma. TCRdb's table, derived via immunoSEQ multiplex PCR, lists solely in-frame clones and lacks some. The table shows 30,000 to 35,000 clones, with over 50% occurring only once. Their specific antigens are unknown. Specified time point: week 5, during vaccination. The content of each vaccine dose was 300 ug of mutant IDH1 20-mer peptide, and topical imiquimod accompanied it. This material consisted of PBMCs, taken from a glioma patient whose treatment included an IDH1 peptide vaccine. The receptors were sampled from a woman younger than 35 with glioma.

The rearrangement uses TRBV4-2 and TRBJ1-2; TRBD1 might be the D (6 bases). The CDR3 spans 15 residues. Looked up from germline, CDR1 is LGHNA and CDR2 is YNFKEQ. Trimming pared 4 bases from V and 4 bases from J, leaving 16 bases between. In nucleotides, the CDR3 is TGTGCCAGCAGCCCCCCCGGGGGCGCGGGCTATGGCTACACCTTC. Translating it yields CASSPPGGAGYGYTF.

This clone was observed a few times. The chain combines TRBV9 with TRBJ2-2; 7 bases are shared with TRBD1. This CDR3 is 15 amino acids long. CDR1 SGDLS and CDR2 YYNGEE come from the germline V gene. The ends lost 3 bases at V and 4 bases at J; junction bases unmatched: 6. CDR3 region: CASSDDRAATGELFF. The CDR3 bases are TGTGCCAGCAGCGACGACAGGGCGGCCACCGGGGAGCTGTTTTTT.

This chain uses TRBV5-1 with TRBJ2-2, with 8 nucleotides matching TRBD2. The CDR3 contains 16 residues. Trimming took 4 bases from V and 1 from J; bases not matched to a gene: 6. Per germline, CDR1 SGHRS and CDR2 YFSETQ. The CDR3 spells CASSRKAGENTGELFF. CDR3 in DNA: TGCGCCAGCAGCCGTAAAGCGGGGGAGAACACCGGGGAGCTGTTTTTT.

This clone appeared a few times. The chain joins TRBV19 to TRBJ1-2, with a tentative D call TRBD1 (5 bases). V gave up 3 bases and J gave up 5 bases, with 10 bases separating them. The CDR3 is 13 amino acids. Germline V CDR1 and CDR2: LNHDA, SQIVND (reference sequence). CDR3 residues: CASSMGTAYGYTF. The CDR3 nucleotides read TGTGCCAGTAGTATGGGGACTGCATATGGCTACACCTTC.

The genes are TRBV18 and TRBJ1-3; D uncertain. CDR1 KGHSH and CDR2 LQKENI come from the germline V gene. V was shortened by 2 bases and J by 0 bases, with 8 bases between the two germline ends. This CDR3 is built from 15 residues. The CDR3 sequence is CASSPVGSSGNTIYF. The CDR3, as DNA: TGTGCCAGCTCACCAGTGGGCAGCTCTGGAAACACCATATATTTT.

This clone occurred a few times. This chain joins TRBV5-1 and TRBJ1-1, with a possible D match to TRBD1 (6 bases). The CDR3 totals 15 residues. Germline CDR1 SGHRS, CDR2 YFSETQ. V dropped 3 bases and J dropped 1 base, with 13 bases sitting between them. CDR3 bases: TGCGCCAGCAGCTCGATGGGACATACGAACACTGAAGCTTTCTTT. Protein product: CASSSMGHTNTEAFF.

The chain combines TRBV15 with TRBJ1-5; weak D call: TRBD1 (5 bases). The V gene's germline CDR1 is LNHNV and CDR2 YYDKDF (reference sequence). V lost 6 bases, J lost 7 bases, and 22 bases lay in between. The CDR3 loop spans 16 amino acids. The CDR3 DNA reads TGTGCCACCAGGCACCAAGGGGCGGGGATAGGGCAGCCCCAGCATTTT. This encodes CATRHQGAGIGQPQHF.

This CDR3 reads CASSPSGSYEQYF. The CDR3 nucleotides read TGTGCCAGCTCCCCTAGCGGGAGCTACGAGCAGTACTTC. V gene TRBV28 combines with J gene TRBJ2-7; 10 bases map to TRBD2. The CDR3 runs 13 residues. The J segment lost 3 bases and the V segment lost 8 bases, leaving 4 bases of the junction unmatched. Per the germline V gene, CDR1 is MDHEN and CDR2 is SYDVKM.

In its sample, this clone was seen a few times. In DNA, the CDR3 is TGTGCCAGCAACCCTGGGACTCCATCCTACGAGCAGTACTTC. It encodes CASNPGTPSYEQYF. The chain joins TRBV6-1 to TRBJ2-7; weak D call: TRBD2 (6 bases). Germline loops: CDR1 MNHNS, CDR2 SASEGT. This CDR3 is 14 amino acids long. V shed 7 bases and J shed 1 base, with 14 bases lying between them.

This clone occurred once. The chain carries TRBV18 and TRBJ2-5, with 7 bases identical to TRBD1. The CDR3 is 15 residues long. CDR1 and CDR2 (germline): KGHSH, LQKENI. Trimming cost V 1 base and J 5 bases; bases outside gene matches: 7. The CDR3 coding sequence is TGTGCCAGCTCACCACGGAAGGGGGCTGGTGAGACCCAGTACTTC. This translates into CASSPRKGAGETQYF.

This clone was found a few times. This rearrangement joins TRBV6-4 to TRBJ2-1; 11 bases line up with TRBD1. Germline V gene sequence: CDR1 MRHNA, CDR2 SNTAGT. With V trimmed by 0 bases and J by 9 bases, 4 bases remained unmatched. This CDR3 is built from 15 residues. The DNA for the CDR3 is TGTGCCAGCAGTGACTCAGGGACAGGGGGGACTGAGCAGTTCTTC. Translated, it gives CASSDSGTGGTEQFF.

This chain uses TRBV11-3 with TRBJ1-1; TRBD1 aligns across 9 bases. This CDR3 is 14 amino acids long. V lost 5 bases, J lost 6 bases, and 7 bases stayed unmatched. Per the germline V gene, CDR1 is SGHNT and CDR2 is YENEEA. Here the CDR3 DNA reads TGTGCCAGCAGCGCACAGGGGGCTTTTTCTGAAGCTTTCTTT. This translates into CASSAQGAFSEAFF.

CDR3 nucleotides: TGTGCCAGCTCCTTCCAGGACGAGCAGTACTTC. Translation: CASSFQDEQYF. The gene calls are TRBV18 and TRBJ2-7; D not resolved. The V gene's germline CDR1 is KGHSH and CDR2 LQKENI. V was shortened by 6 bases and J by 5 bases, with 8 bases between the two germline ends. CDR3 size: 11 residues.

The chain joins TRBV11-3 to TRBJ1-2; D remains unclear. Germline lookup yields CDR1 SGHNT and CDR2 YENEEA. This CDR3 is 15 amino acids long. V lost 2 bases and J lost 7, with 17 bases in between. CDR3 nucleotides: TGTGCCAGCAGCTTATCTGACGGCGGGTTAAGTGGCTACACCTTC. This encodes CASSLSDGGLSGYTF.

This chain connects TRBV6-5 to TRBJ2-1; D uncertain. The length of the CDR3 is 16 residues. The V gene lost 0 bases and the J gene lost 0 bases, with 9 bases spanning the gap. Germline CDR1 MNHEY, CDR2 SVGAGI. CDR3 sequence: CASSYSRLSSYNEQFF. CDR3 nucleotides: TGTGCCAGCAGTTACTCGCGTTTGAGCTCCTACAATGAGCAGTTCTTC.

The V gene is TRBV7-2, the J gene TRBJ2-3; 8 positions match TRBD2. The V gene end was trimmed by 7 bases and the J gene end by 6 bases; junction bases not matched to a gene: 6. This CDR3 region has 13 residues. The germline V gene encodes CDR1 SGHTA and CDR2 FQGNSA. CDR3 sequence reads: CASTRGGRDTQYF. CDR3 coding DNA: TGTGCCAGCACCCGGGGGGGCAGGGATACGCAGTATTTT.

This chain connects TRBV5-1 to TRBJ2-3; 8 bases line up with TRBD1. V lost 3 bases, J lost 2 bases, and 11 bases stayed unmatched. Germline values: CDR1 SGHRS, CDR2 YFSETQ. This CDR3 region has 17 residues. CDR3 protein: CASSSRQGPSLTDTQYF. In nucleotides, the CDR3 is TGCGCCAGCAGCTCGCGACAGGGGCCTTCTCTCACAGATACGCAGTATTTT. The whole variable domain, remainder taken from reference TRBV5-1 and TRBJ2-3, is KAGVTQTPRYLIKTRGQQVTLSCSPISGHRSVSWYQQTPGQGLQFLFEYFSETQRNKGNFPGRFSGRQFSNSRSEMNVSTLELGDSALYLCASSSRQGPSLTDTQYFGPGTRLTVL.

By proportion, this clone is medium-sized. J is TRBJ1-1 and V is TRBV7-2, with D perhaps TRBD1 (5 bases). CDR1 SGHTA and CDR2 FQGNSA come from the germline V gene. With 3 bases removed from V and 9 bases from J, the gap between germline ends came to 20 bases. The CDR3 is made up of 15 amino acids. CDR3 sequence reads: CASSFSTASAGQAFF. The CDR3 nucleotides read TGTGCCAGCAGCTTCTCGACAGCGAGTGCCGGACAAGCTTTCTTT.

CDR3 DNA: TGCGCCAGCAGCCAATCGGTTAGTACGCAGGCAGTAGCAAAGAGGTGGGACACTGAAGCTTTCTTT. This codes for CASSQSVSTQAVAKRWDTEAFF. The rearrangement uses TRBV4-3 and TRBJ1-1, with unresolved D. From germline, CDR1 is LGHNA and CDR2 YSLEER. V dropped 2 bases and J dropped 3 bases, with 34 bases sitting between them. The CDR3 runs to 22 residues.

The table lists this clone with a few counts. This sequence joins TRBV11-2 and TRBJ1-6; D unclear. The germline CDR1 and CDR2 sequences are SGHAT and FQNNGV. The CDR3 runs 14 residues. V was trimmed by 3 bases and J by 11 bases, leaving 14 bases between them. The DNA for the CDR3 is TGTGCCAGCAGCTTTGGCTCCTATACACCACCCCTCCACTTT. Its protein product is CASSFGSYTPPLHF.

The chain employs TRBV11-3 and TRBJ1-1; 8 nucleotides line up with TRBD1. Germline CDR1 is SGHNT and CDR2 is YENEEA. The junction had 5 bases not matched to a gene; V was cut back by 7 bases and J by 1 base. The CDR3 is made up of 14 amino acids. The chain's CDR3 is CASMLQGANTEAFF. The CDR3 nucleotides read TGTGCCAGCATGCTCCAGGGGGCGAACACTGAAGCTTTCTTT.

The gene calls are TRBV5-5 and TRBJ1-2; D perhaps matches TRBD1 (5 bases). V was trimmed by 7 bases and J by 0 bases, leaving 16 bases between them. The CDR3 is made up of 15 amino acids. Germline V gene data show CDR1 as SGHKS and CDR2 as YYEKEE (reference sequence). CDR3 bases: TGTGCCAGCCATAGACAGACCCCCTCTAACTATGGCTACACCTTC. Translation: CASHRQTPSNYGYTF.

The CDR3 DNA reads TGTGCCAGTAGTTCAGTCGGGGTAGCTGAAGCTTTCTTT. Its translation: CASSSVGVAEAFF. The chain recombines TRBV19 with TRBJ1-1; no firm D call. This CDR3 is built from 13 residues. Deletions cut 5 bases from V and 6 bases from J, with 13 bases between. The germline V gene has CDR1 LNHDA and CDR2 SQIVND (reference sequence).

The CDR3 region is CASSIGGSYEQYF. The CDR3 DNA reads as TGTGCCAGTAGTATTGGGGGTTCCTACGAGCAGTACTTC. The chain links TRBV19 to TRBJ2-5, with D tentatively TRBD1 or TRBD2 (5 bases each). The end of the DNA fits TRBJ2-7 better, so the J call may be wrong. Germline assignment: CDR1 LNHDA and CDR2 SQIVND (reference sequence). This CDR3 region has 13 residues.

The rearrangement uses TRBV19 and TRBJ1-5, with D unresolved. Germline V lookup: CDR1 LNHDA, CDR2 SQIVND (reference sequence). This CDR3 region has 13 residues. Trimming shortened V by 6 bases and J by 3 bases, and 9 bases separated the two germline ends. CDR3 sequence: CASRVSVNQPQHF. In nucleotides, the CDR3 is TGTGCCAGTAGGGTTTCTGTCAATCAGCCCCAGCATTTT.

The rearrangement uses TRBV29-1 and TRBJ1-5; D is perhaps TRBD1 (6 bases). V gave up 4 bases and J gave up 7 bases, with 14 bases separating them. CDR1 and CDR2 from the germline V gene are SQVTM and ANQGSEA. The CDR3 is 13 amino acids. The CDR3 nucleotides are TGCAGCGTTGGTGGGGGGCTTGGCCAGCCCCAGCATTTT. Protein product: CSVGGGLGQPQHF.

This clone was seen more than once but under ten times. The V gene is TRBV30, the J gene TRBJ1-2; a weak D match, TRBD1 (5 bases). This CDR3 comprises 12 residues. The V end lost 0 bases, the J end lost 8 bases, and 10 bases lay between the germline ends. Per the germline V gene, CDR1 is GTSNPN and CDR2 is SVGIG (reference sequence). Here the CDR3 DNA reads TGTGCCTGGAGTGTAAGGGGTGACGGCTACACCTTC. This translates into CAWSVRGDGYTF.

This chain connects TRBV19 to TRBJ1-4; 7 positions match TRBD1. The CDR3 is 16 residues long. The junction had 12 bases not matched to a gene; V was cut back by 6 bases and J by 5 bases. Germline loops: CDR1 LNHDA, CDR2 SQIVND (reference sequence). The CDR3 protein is CASSPEGALVNEKLFF. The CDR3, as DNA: TGTGCCAGTAGCCCCGAGGGGGCGTTGGTCAATGAAAAACTGTTTTTT. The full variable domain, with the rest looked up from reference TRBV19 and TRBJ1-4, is DGGITQSPKYLFRKEGQNVTLSCEQNLNHDAMYWYRQDPGQGLRLIYYSQIVNDFQKGDIAEGYSVSREKKESFPLTVTSAQKNPTAFYLCASSPEGALVNEKLFFGSGTQLSVL.